The present T cell receptor beta chain was sequenced within a study of cytomegalovirus exposure and HLA in healthy donors. Study as a whole: Most genotyped donors, 81% of roughly 400, had Caucasian-associated genetic ancestry. Study-level points and caveats: The dataset shows that most TCR sequences were rare, while some public TCRs occurred in many donors. The authors assumed roughly uniform sequencing depth across donors for presence/absence analyses.

The study ran its PCR with 60 Vbeta and 13 Jbeta primers. The method was immunoSEQ multiplex PCR; TCRdb's version includes in-frame clones alone and lacks a portion of them. The sample includes about 120,000 clones, 83% seen only once; the top ten take about 3.9%. As for this clone: Its antigen is not identified.

In germline, CDR1 is ENHRY, CDR2 SYGVKD. Between the trimmed V and J ends, which lost 5 bases and 7 bases, there was a span of 14 bases. The CDR3 has 14 residues. The donors were healthy bone marrow donors. This TCR derives from a woman between 40 and 55 years old in good health and CMV-seropositive. The V call is TRBV10-3, the J call TRBJ2-2; no definite D call. The sequenced material came from PBMCs. The CDR3 reads CAISKEARDGELFF. The CDR3 nucleotides read TGTGCCATCAGTAAGGAAGCGAGAGACGGGGAGCTGTTTTTT.